This paragraph covers one T cell receptor (beta chain) sequence. Its cognate antigen is unknown. The sample is drawn from a study of blood T cells in healthy people across ages. Findings and caveats of the study: As age increased, TCR beta diversity per million T cells fell in a roughly linear fashion.

The germline V and J ends were trimmed by 4 bases and 0 bases, with 20 bases remaining between them. Per the germline V gene, CDR1 is SGDLS and CDR2 is YYNGEE. There are 19 residues in the CDR3. Combining a sample-barcoded 5' primer with a J-beta primer mix, a second PCR ran for about 7 to 11 cycles. TCRdb redid the calling of the 5' RACE reads with MiXCR, one entry per CDR3 protein. This table has more than 650,000 distinct CDR3 sequences, approximately 22% appearing once. Those donating, healthy Caucasian individuals from Russia, were aged about 6 to 90. The authors drew 8 to 10 milliliters of peripheral blood from each donor.

The rearrangement uses TRBV9 and TRBJ2-6; D ambiguous. The sample comprised blood. The TCR was taken from a man in his sixties or seventies in good health. The CDR3 sequence: CASSPSMGTPNSGANVLTF. CDR3 sequence (DNA): TGTGCCAGCAGCCCATCCATGGGCACGCCCAACTCTGGGGCCAACGTCCTGACTTTC. Variable domain in full (rest from reference TRBV9 and TRBJ2-6): DSGVTQTPKHLITATGQRVTLRCSPRSGDLSVYWYQQSLDQGLQFLIQYYNGEERAKGNILERFSAQQFPDLHSELNLSSLELGDSALYFCASSPSMGTPNSGANVLTFGAGSRLTVL.